The next 28 T cell receptor beta chains were all read from a single sample in a study of control samples from healthy donors and cancer patients. Libraries were prepared by immunoSEQ multiplex PCR; TCRdb keeps only in-frame clonotypes and omits some of them. The repertoire holds roughly 54,000 clones, with almost 96% as singletons. Sequencing was carried out using blood. These receptors were collected from a woman in her twenties or thirties in good health.

This rearrangement joins TRBV3-1 (or the pseudogene TRBV3-2) to TRBJ2-3, with 11 positions matching TRBD2. Trimming removed 2 bases from V and 4 bases from J; junction bases left unmatched: 8. Germline V gives CDR1 LGHDT, CDR2 YNNKEL (reference sequence). This CDR3 is built from 17 residues. Here the CDR3 reads CASSQLISGRGADTQYF. As DNA, the CDR3 is TGTGCCAGCAGCCAATTAATTAGCGGGAGGGGAGCAGATACGCAGTATTTT.

The chain combines TRBV29-1 with TRBJ2-2; D unclear. V lost 6 bases and J lost 2, with 7 bases in between. The germline V gene has CDR1 SQVTM and CDR2 ANQGSEA. The CDR3 runs to 12 residues. The DNA of the CDR3 is TGCAGCGTCTGGAGAAACACCGGGGAGCTGTTTTTT. Its translation: CSVWRNTGELFF.

This clone was observed a single time. The chain employs TRBV20-1 and TRBJ2-1, with 7 bases fitting TRBD2. This CDR3 has 11 amino acids. The trim removed 5 bases at V and 11 bases at J, leaving 6 bases unmatched. CDR1 DFQATT and CDR2 SNEGSKA come from the germline V gene (reference sequence). DNA of the CDR3: TGCAGTGCTGCTAGCGGCGGAAAGCAGTTCTTC. Translating gives CSAASGGKQFF.

The chain recombines TRBV7-8 with TRBJ1-2; possibly TRBD1 for D (6 bases). Trimming pared 4 bases from V and 5 bases from J, leaving 11 bases between. Germline CDR1 SGHVS, CDR2 FQNEAQ. The CDR3 is made up of 13 amino acids. CDR3 in DNA: TGTGCCAGCAGCTCTACCACAGGGTATGGCTACACCTTC. Translating gives CASSSTTGYGYTF.

The chain combines TRBV27 with TRBJ1-1, with TRBD1 matching 9 bases. Germline CDR1 and CDR2: MNHEY and SMNVEV (reference sequence). This CDR3 region has 14 residues. J gave up 4 bases and V 4 bases, and 4 bases lay outside the gene matches. In DNA, the CDR3 is TGTGCCAGCAGTTACAGGGGGCCGATCACTGAAGCTTTCTTT. This sequence encodes CASSYRGPITEAFF.

The rearrangement links TRBV28 to TRBJ2-3; no clear D. Germline V gene data show CDR1 as MDHEN and CDR2 as SYDVKM. V was pared by 6 bases and J by 2 bases, with 6 bases between. The CDR3 extends over 12 amino acids. The CDR3 nucleotides are TGTGCCAGCAGCTACTCCACAGATACGCAGTATTTT. This encodes CASSYSTDTQYF.

This clone was seen just once. The V and J genes are TRBV5-1 and TRBJ2-1; 9 bases are shared with TRBD2. This CDR3 is built from 19 residues. Unmatched junction bases numbered 14, after V lost 2 bases and J lost 2 bases. Per the germline V gene, CDR1 is SGHRS and CDR2 is YFSETQ. CDR3 amino acids: CASSFTGFRGRGAYNEQFF. The CDR3 coding sequence is TGCGCCAGCAGCTTTACGGGGTTTCGCGGGAGGGGGGCCTACAATGAGCAGTTCTTC.

This chain joins TRBV10-2 and TRBJ2-3; D is uncertain. The CDR3 spans 18 residues. Germline loops: CDR1 WSHSY, CDR2 SAAADI. V dropped 2 bases and J dropped 0 bases, with 18 bases sitting between them. The CDR3 DNA is TGCGCCAGCAGTGAGGAGCTTGAGACTTTTTCAAGCACAGATACGCAGTATTTT. Translated: CASSEELETFSSTDTQYF.

This chain links TRBV6-5 with TRBJ2-2, with 7 bases aligning to TRBD1. The CDR3 is 15 amino acids. The V gene end was trimmed by 5 bases and the J gene end by 1 base; junction bases not matched to a gene: 4. Germline CDR1 reads MNHEY; CDR2 reads SVGAGI. CDR3 DNA sequence: TGTGCCAGCAGTACAAGGACAGGGAACACCGGGGAGCTGTTTTTT. The encoded protein is CASSTRTGNTGELFF.

The chain has TRBV2 and TRBJ2-3; 7 bases align to TRBD1. The germline V gene has CDR1 SNHLY and CDR2 FYNNEI. CDR3 length equals 15 residues. V lost 4 bases to trimming and J lost 4 bases; unmatched junction nucleotides: 8. CDR3 residues: CASSATGEEPDTQYF. The CDR3 coding sequence is TGTGCCAGCAGTGCCACAGGGGAAGAACCAGATACGCAGTATTTT.

This sequence joins TRBV20-1 and TRBJ2-1; 7 bases are a match to TRBD2. The trim removed 3 bases at V and 3 bases at J, leaving 5 bases unmatched. The CDR3 sequence is 14 residues long. The germline gives CDR1 DFQATT, CDR2 SNEGSKA (reference sequence). CDR3 DNA: TGCAGTGCTAGTCCTAGCGGAGTCTACAATGAGCAGTTCTTC. Its protein product is CSASPSGVYNEQFF.

The chain recombines TRBV11-2 with TRBJ1-2, with 7 positions matching TRBD1. The germline CDR1 and CDR2 sequences are SGHAT and FQNNGV. There are 12 residues in the CDR3. V was pared by 0 bases and J by 14 bases, with 6 bases of the junction left unmatched. CDR3 region: CASSLESRGQTF. DNA for the CDR3: TGTGCCAGCAGCTTAGAAAGTAGGGGGCAAACCTTC. Full variable domain (remainder filled in from reference TRBV11-2 and TRBJ1-2): EAGVAQSPRYKIIEKRQSVAFWCNPISGHATLYWYQQILGQGPKLLIQFQNNGVVDDSQLPKDRFSAERLKGVDSTLKIQPAKLEDSAVYLCASSLESRGQTFGSGTRLTVV.

The chain uses TRBV6-6 and TRBJ1-1; 7 positions match TRBD1. Per germline, CDR1 MNHNY and CDR2 SVGAGI (reference sequence). V lost 2 bases and J lost 1; bases outside the gene matches: 4. This CDR3 is 15 amino acids long. The CDR3 here is CASSYGRGQNTEAFF. CDR3 DNA sequence: TGTGCCAGCAGTTACGGAAGGGGGCAGAACACTGAAGCTTTCTTT.

This rearrangement joins TRBV19 to TRBJ2-2, with TRBD1 as a possible D gene (6 bases). Trimming left V 5 bases short and J 4 bases short, with 14 bases between. The CDR3 consists of 15 residues. Germline lookup yields CDR1 LNHDA and CDR2 SQIVND (reference sequence). Written as DNA, the CDR3 is TGTGCCAGTAGTCCGAACCGGGACATCACCGGGGAGCTGTTTTTT. This sequence encodes CASSPNRDITGELFF.

The chain employs TRBV3-1 (or the pseudogene TRBV3-2) and TRBJ2-1, with 13 bases that match TRBD2. CDR3 length equals 15 residues. CDR1 and CDR2 from the germline V gene are LGHDT and YNNKEL (reference sequence). With 5 bases clipped from V and 6 bases from J, the junction kept 4 bases outside the gene matches. The DNA for the CDR3 is TGTGCCAGCAGCAGGGGACTAGCGGGATTCAATGAGCAGTTCTTC. It is translated as CASSRGLAGFNEQFF.

This clone has a single count. The chain joins TRBV5-1 to TRBJ1-2; 8 nucleotides agree with TRBD1. The CDR3 has 14 residues. V lost 3 bases, J lost 4 bases, and 5 bases stayed unmatched. The germline V gene encodes CDR1 SGHRS and CDR2 YFSETQ. The CDR3, as DNA: TGCGCCAGCAGCTGGCGGACAGGGCCCTATGGCTACACCTTC. This codes for CASSWRTGPYGYTF.

The V gene is TRBV28, the J gene TRBJ1-5; TRBD1 might be the D (5 bases). Trimming cost V 5 bases and J 4 bases, with 21 bases left between them. This CDR3 has 17 amino acids. Germline assignment: CDR1 MDHEN and CDR2 SYDVKM. The CDR3 region is CASSPHRGGIANQPQHF. The DNA for the CDR3 is TGTGCCAGCAGTCCCCATCGGGGGGGGATAGCGAATCAGCCCCAGCATTTT.

The V call is TRBV28, the J call TRBJ2-7, with 7 bases aligning to TRBD2. This CDR3 comprises 15 residues. Germline V CDR1 and CDR2: MDHEN, SYDVKM. The ends lost 5 bases at V and 1 base at J; junction bases unmatched: 8. As DNA, the CDR3 is TGTGCCAGCAGTGCACGGGGGGTAATTTCCTACGAGCAGTACTTC. Amino acids: CASSARGVISYEQYF.

This rearrangement joins TRBV2 to TRBJ1-4; D is undetermined. V was trimmed by 4 bases and J by 2 bases, leaving 8 bases between them. CDR1 is SNHLY and CDR2 is FYNNEI in the germline V gene. The CDR3 is made up of 14 amino acids. CDR3 sequence: CASSAGGTNEKLFF. The CDR3 DNA reads TGTGCCAGCAGTGCGGGAGGCACTAATGAAAAACTGTTTTTT.

The rearrangement links TRBV29-1 to TRBJ1-5, with 7 bases fitting TRBD1. This CDR3 is built from 13 residues. V lost 4 bases and J lost 7; bases outside the gene matches: 7. Germline V gives CDR1 SQVTM, CDR2 ANQGSEA. CDR3 residues: CSVGGGSGQPQHF. The CDR3 DNA reads TGCAGCGTTGGAGGGGGCTCGGGACAGCCCCAGCATTTT.

V and J are TRBV7-9 and TRBJ2-3; 8 bases line up with TRBD1. With V trimmed by 5 bases and J by 0 bases, 7 bases remained unmatched. The V gene's germline CDR1 is SEHNR and CDR2 FQNEAQ (reference sequence). This CDR3 comprises 16 residues. The chain's CDR3 is CASSPGQGTSTDTQYF. The CDR3 DNA reads TGTGCCAGCAGCCCCGGACAGGGTACCAGCACAGATACGCAGTATTTT.

V and J are TRBV2 and TRBJ2-2; TRBD2 is a possible D gene (7 bases). CDR1 is SNHLY, CDR2 FYNNEI, per germline. Trimming pared 1 base from V and 6 bases from J, leaving 12 bases between. The CDR3 is made up of 15 amino acids. The CDR3 spells CASSEGGEGAGELFF. CDR3 nucleotide sequence: TGTGCCAGCAGTGAAGGGGGGGAGGGGGCCGGGGAGCTGTTTTTT.

Here the CDR3 reads CASSPSPRSNTGELFF. In DNA, the CDR3 is TGCGCCAGCAGCCCCAGCCCGCGCTCGAACACCGGGGAGCTGTTTTTT. This chain joins TRBV4-1 and TRBJ2-2, with D hard to call. The length of the CDR3 is 16 residues. From germline, CDR1 is MGHRA and CDR2 YSYEKL. With 4 bases removed from V and 0 bases from J, the gap between germline ends came to 12 bases.

This chain joins TRBV5-4 and TRBJ2-5; D may be TRBD1 (6 bases). This CDR3 is 14 amino acids long. Trimming removed 0 bases at V and 3 bases at J, with 9 bases between. Per germline, CDR1 SGHNT and CDR2 YYREEE (reference sequence). Here the CDR3 DNA reads TGTGCCAGCAGCTTGGAGGACAGAGAAGAGACCCAGTACTTC. Protein product: CASSLEDREETQYF.

The count of this clone is one. The chain links TRBV11-2 to TRBJ1-2; D is possibly TRBD1 (5 bases). The CDR3 is made up of 16 amino acids. Between the trimmed V and J ends, which lost 1 base and 4 bases, there was a span of 16 bases. Looked up from germline, CDR1 is SGHAT and CDR2 is FQNNGV. As DNA, the CDR3 is TGTGCCAGCAGCTTAGGGACGAGGGGCCGGGGCTATGGCTACACCTTC. Translated, it gives CASSLGTRGRGYGYTF.

The chain joins TRBV11-2 to TRBJ2-7; TRBD1 aligns across 8 bases. This CDR3 is built from 15 residues. Per the germline V gene, CDR1 is SGHAT and CDR2 is FQNNGV. Germline trimming cut 1 base from V and 2 bases from J; bases unmatched to any gene: 4. The CDR3 nucleotides read TGTGCCAGCAGCTTAGGTGACAGGGGACCCTACGAGCAGTACTTC. Its translation is CASSLGDRGPYEQYF.

The chain combines TRBV24-1 with TRBJ1-5; no definite D call. The length of the CDR3 is 14 residues. V shed 5 bases and J shed 0 bases, with 7 bases lying between them. CDR1 is KGHDR, CDR2 SFDVKD, per germline. In DNA, the CDR3 is TGTGCCACCAGTGCGAGATCTAGCAATCAGCCCCAGCATTTT. Translating gives CATSARSSNQPQHF.

The rearrangement links TRBV6-5 to TRBJ1-1, with D hard to call. Trimming stripped 2 bases from V and 1 base from J, with 5 bases between. This CDR3 contains 13 residues. Germline V lookup: CDR1 MNHEY, CDR2 SVGAGI. CDR3 in DNA: TGTGCCAGCAGTTACGGAGGGAACACTGAAGCTTTCTTT. Translating gives CASSYGGNTEAFF.